This T cell receptor beta chain was recorded in a study of cytomegalovirus exposure and HLA in healthy donors. With respect to this clone: Its cognate antigen is unknown.

CDR3 length: 15 residues. The germline CDR1 and CDR2 sequences are SGHTA and FQGTGA. The junction had 1 base not matched to a gene; V was cut back by 4 bases and J by 2 bases. Study-wide results and caveats: Specificity for CMV antigens was confirmed in vitro for a few of the CMV-associated chains. The authors later found HLA-associated TCR beta chains more clonally expanded than equally common others. Follow-up analysis seemed to connect common viral pathogens with several of the most significant clusters identified. Presence/absence analyses assumed roughly uniform sequencing depth across donors.

PCR used 60 Vbeta primers and 13 Jbeta primers. Sequencing used immunoSEQ multiplex PCR; TCRdb keeps in-frame clones, though not all of them. The repertoire includes approximately 140,000 clones, around 75% of them detected once, and under 2% sits in the top ten. The sequence derives from a woman between 18 and 29 years old in good health and CMV-seronegative. The chain joins TRBV7-3 to TRBJ2-1; TRBD2 matches at 11 bases. Sequenced sample: PBMCs. The DNA for the CDR3 is TGTGCCAGCAGCTCGACTAGCGGGACCTACAATGAGCAGTTCTTC. Its translation is CASSSTSGTYNEQFF.